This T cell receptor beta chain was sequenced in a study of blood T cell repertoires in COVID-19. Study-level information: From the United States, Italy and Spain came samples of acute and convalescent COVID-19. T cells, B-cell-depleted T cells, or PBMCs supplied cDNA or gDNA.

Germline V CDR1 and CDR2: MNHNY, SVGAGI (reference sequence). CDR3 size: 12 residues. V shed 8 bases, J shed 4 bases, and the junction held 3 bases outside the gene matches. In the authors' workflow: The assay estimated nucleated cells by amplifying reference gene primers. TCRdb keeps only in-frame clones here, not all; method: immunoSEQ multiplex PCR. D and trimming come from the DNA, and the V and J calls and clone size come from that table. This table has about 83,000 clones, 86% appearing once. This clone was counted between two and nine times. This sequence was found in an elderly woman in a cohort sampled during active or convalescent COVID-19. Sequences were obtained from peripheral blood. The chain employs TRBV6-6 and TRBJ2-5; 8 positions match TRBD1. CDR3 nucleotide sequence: TGTGCCAGCGGAACAGGGGGAGAGACCCAGTACTTC. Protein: CASGTGGETQYF.